Presented here are 12 T cell receptor beta chains from one specimen sequenced in a study of blood T cell repertoires in COVID-19. Using immunoSEQ multiplex PCR, the repertoire was profiled, and TCRdb retains in-frame clones only, with some absent. This table has about 60,000 clones, approximately 85% appearing once. Material for sequencing was peripheral blood. The receptors originated from a man in his fifties or sixties with active COVID-19.

This chain links TRBV7-7 with TRBJ2-5, with 9 positions matching TRBD1. V lost 11 bases, J lost 10 bases, and 8 bases stayed unmatched. The CDR3 is made up of 11 amino acids. Per germline, CDR1 SSHAT and CDR2 FNYEAQ (reference sequence). CDR3 nucleotides: TGTGCCCTGGGACAGGGCGTCGTCCAGTACTTC. This translates into CALGQGVVQYF.

The chain has TRBV6-2 or TRBV6-3 and TRBJ1-5; D perhaps matches TRBD1 (5 bases). This CDR3 has 14 amino acids. V was cut by 2 bases and J by 7 bases, with 12 bases left in between. Looked up from germline, CDR1 is MNHEY and CDR2 is SVGEGT. CDR3 sequence (DNA): TGTGCCAGCAGTTACGGGGGGTTTGGCCAGCCCCAGCATTTT. The encoded protein is CASSYGGFGQPQHF.

This clone was counted once. Mismatch with germline at one junction end may stem from a read error. This chain links TRBV6-5 with TRBJ1-1; unclear D gene. CDR1 MNHEY and CDR2 SVGAGI come from the germline V gene. CDR3 length equals 15 residues. CDR3 DNA sequence: TGCCTAGCAGTGAACGGAGGAGGGATTTTCACTGAAGCTTTCTTT. This sequence encodes CLAVNGGGIFTEAFF.

The chain employs TRBV9 and TRBJ1-6; 10 bases agree with TRBD1. V gave up 5 bases and J gave up 7 bases; unmatched junction bases: 6. The CDR3 is 15 amino acids. Germline CDR1 is SGDLS and CDR2 is YYNGEE. CDR3 loop: CASSPTGGTNSPLHF. Written as DNA, the CDR3 is TGTGCCAGCAGTCCGACAGGGGGCACCAATTCACCCCTCCACTTT.

The chain links TRBV2 to TRBJ2-7; TRBD2 agrees at 10 bases. V shed 8 bases, J shed 7 bases, and the junction held 11 bases outside the gene matches. Germline CDR1 is SNHLY and CDR2 is FYNNEI. The CDR3 is made up of 14 amino acids. Here the CDR3 DNA reads TGTGCCAGCCGCCCTAGCGGGGGACCGGGTGAGCAGTACTTC. Its translation: CASRPSGGPGEQYF.

The chain carries TRBV19 and TRBJ2-7, with 7 bases fitting TRBD2. The V and J ends lost 6 bases and 9 bases, in that order; junction bases with no gene match: 11. Germline lookup yields CDR1 LNHDA and CDR2 SQIVND (reference sequence). This CDR3 comprises 13 residues. The CDR3 sequence: CASSQGGAQGQYF. CDR3 coding DNA: TGTGCCAGTAGCCAGGGAGGGGCTCAGGGGCAGTACTTC.

This clone was counted a single time. The rearrangement links TRBV9 to TRBJ2-3; D perhaps matches TRBD2 (5 bases). The CDR3 length is 14 residues. Germline V gene data show CDR1 as SGDLS and CDR2 as YYNGEE. V dropped 1 base and J dropped 6 bases, with 12 bases sitting between them. The CDR3, as DNA: TGTGCCAGCAGCGTATGGCCCGGGGTTGATACGCAGTATTTT. It translates to CASSVWPGVDTQYF.

This chain uses TRBV29-1 with TRBJ1-5; no definite D call. Germline assignment: CDR1 SQVTM and CDR2 ANQGSEA. V shed 4 bases and J shed 0 bases, with 10 bases lying between them. CDR3 length: 14 amino acids. CDR3 loop: CSVAEQSSNQPQHF. The CDR3 DNA is TGCAGCGTTGCGGAGCAGTCTAGCAATCAGCCCCAGCATTTT.

The chain links TRBV27 to TRBJ1-3, with TRBD1 identical over 7 bases. The germline V gene encodes CDR1 MNHEY and CDR2 SMNVEV (reference sequence). J lost 2 bases, V lost 5 bases, and 6 bases had no gene match. The CDR3 runs to 15 residues. The chain's CDR3 is CASSPRQGPGNTIYF. In DNA form, the CDR3 reads TGTGCCAGCAGTCCCAGACAGGGACCTGGAAACACCATATATTTT.

The V call is TRBV7-2, the J call TRBJ1-5; the D is unclear. V was cut by 6 bases and J by 5 bases, with 17 bases left in between. This CDR3 has 15 amino acids. The germline CDR1 and CDR2 sequences are SGHTA and FQGNSA. The CDR3 coding sequence is TGTGCCAGCAGTTCGTCGCCCCGGGTCGATCAGCCCCAGCATTTT. Translated, it gives CASSSSPRVDQPQHF.

The chain recombines TRBV18 with TRBJ2-1, with D uncertain. This CDR3 contains 12 residues. The V end was cut by 4 bases, the J end by 6 bases, with 7 bases between. CDR1 KGHSH and CDR2 LQKENI come from the germline V gene. In nucleotides, the CDR3 is TGTGCCAGCTCACGACTTCTCAATGAGCAGTTCTTC. It translates to CASSRLLNEQFF.

This sequence joins TRBV29-1 and TRBJ1-1; no clear D gene. V was trimmed by 5 bases and J by 3 bases, leaving 16 bases between them. Germline lookup yields CDR1 SQVTM and CDR2 ANQGSEA. CDR3 length: 14 residues. In nucleotides, the CDR3 is TGCAGCGTTACCTTATTGAGGGAAGACACTGAAGCTTTCTTT. It encodes CSVTLLREDTEAFF. Full variable domain (rest looked up from reference TRBV29-1 and TRBJ1-1): SAVISQKPSRDICQRGTSLTIQCQVDSQVTMMFWYRQQPGQSLTLIATANQGSEATYESGFVIDKFPISRPNLTFSTLTVSNMSPEDSSIYLCSVTLLREDTEAFFGQGTRLTVV.